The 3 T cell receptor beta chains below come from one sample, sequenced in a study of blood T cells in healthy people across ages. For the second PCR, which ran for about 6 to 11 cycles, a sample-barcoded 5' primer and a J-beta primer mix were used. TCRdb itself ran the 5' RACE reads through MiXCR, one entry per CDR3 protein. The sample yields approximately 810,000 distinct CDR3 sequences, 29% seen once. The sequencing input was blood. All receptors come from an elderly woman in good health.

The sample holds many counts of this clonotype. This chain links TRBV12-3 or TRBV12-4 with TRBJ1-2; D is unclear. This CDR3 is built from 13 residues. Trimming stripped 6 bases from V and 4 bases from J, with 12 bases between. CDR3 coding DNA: TGTGCCAGCAGCGGTACAGCCCTCTATGGCTACACCTTC. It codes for CASSGTALYGYTF.

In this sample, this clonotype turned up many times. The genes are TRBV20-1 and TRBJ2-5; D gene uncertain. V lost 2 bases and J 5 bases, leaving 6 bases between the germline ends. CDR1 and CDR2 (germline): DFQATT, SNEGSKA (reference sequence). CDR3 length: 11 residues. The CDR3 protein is CSARQVETQYF. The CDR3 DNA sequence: TGCAGTGCTAGACAGGTGGAGACCCAGTACTTC.

The CDR3 nucleotides are TGTGCCAGCTCACCACGGGAAGGGGGAAATGAGCAGTTCTTC. Translated: CASSPREGGNEQFF. J is TRBJ2-1 and V is TRBV18; possibly TRBD1 for D (6 bases). V was pared by 1 base and J by 7 bases, with 11 bases between. In germline, CDR1 is KGHSH, CDR2 LQKENI. There are 14 residues in the CDR3.